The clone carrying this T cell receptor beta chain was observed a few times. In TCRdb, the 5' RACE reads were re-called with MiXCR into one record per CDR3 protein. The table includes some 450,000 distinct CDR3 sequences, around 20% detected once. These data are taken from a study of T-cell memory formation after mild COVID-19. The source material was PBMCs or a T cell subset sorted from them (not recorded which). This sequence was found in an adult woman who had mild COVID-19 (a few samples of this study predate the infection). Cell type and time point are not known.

Here the CDR3 DNA reads TGTGCCAGCAGCTTAGTTGGGACAGGGGGGACGAAGACCCAGTACTTC. Its translation: CASSLVGTGGTKTQYF. The V and J genes are TRBV7-9 and TRBJ2-5, with 11 bases that match TRBD1. V trimming: 1 base; J trimming: 6 bases; junction bases outside the gene matches: 7. This CDR3 has 16 residues. Germline V CDR1 and CDR2: SEHNR, FQNEAQ (reference sequence). Complete variable domain (other parts from reference TRBV7-9 and TRBJ2-5): DTGVSQNPRHKITKRGQNVTFRCDPISEHNRLYWYRQTLGQGPEFLTYFQNEAQLEKSRLLSDRFSAERPKGSFSTLEIQRTEQGDSAMYLCASSLVGTGGTKTQYFGPGTRLLVL.